This TCR beta chain was found in a study of CD8 T cells in ankylosing spondylitis. This clonotype showed up many times. TCRdb itself ran the 5' RACE reads through MiXCR, one entry per CDR3 protein. Of 250,000 or so distinct CDR3 sequences in the sample, 20% to 30% were seen once. Per germline, CDR1 SEHNR and CDR2 FQNEAQ (reference sequence). The V end was cut by 5 bases, the J end by 0 bases, with 14 bases between. This CDR3 region has 15 residues. V gene TRBV7-9 combines with J gene TRBJ2-7; D may be TRBD1 (5 bases). The TCR comes from a male donor with ankylosing spondylitis or in good health (not recorded which). Sequencing was carried out using blood, either unsorted or a sorted T cell fraction (not recorded which). CDR3 protein: CASSDNRYSSYEQYF. The DNA of the CDR3 is TGTGCCAGCAGCGACAACAGGTACAGCTCCTACGAGCAGTACTTC.